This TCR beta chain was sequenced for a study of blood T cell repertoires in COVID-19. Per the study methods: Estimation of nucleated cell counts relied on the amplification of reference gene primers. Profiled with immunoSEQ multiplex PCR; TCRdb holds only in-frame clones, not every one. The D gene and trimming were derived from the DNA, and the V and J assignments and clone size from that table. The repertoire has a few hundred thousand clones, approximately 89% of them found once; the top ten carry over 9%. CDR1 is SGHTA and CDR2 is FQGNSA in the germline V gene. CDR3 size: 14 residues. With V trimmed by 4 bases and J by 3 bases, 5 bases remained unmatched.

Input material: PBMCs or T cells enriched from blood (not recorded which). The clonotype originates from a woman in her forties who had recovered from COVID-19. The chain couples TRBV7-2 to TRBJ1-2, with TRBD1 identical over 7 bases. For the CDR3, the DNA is TGTGCCAGCAGCTCGAACAGGGGCGACTATGGCTACACCTTC. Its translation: CASSSNRGDYGYTF.